A single sample is the source of the 14 T cell receptor beta chains below, sequenced in a study of blood T cell repertoires in COVID-19. TCRdb keeps only in-frame clones here, not all; method: immunoSEQ multiplex PCR. The sample carries a few hundred thousand clones, about 87% recorded once. Sequenced: PBMCs or T cells enriched from blood (not recorded which). All receptors come from a woman between 45 and 65 years old who had recovered from COVID-19.

This clone was seen only once. The J gene is TRBJ1-1, the V gene TRBV28; 8 positions agree with TRBD1. The CDR3 length is 12 residues. V was pared by 5 bases and J by 10 bases, with 6 bases of the junction left unmatched. Germline V gene sequence: CDR1 MDHEN, CDR2 SYDVKM. The CDR3 here is CASSIGQGRAFF. The CDR3 DNA sequence: TGTGCCAGCAGTATAGGACAGGGCAGAGCTTTCTTT.

The chain couples TRBV11-2 to TRBJ1-1, with TRBD1 identical over 8 bases. The V segment lost 1 base and the J segment 9 bases; nucleotides outside the gene matches: 13. Germline loops: CDR1 SGHAT, CDR2 FQNNGV. The CDR3 sequence is 16 residues long. The CDR3 sequence: CASSLAPWGQGAKAFF. As DNA, the CDR3 is TGTGCCAGCAGCTTAGCTCCTTGGGGGCAGGGGGCAAAAGCTTTCTTT. The full variable domain, completed using reference TRBV11-2 and TRBJ1-1, is EAGVAQSPRYKIIEKRQSVAFWCNPISGHATLYWYQQILGQGPKLLIQFQNNGVVDDSQLPKDRFSAERLKGVDSTLKIQPAKLEDSAVYLCASSLAPWGQGAKAFFGQGTRLTVV.

Only one count was recorded for this clone. The gene calls are TRBV7-2 and TRBJ2-7; possible D gene TRBD2, 5 bases. CDR3 length equals 15 residues. CDR1 and CDR2 (germline): SGHTA, FQGNSA. The V end lost 1 base, the J end lost 0 bases, and 10 bases lay between the germline ends. For the CDR3, the DNA is TGTGCCAGCAGCTTAGGAATAGCGAACTCCTACGAGCAGTACTTC. Residues: CASSLGIANSYEQYF.

V gene TRBV29-1 combines with J gene TRBJ2-5, with TRBD1 matching 8 bases. Germline CDR1 reads SQVTM; CDR2 reads ANQGSEA. V gave up 4 bases and J gave up 4 bases; unmatched junction bases: 8. This CDR3 is built from 14 residues. In DNA form, the CDR3 reads TGCAGCGTTGTGGACAGGGCGGGGAGAGAGACCCAGTACTTC. The encoded protein is CSVVDRAGRETQYF.

Comments on this clone: Other DNA sequences from this sample encode an identical CDR3 as well. This chain connects TRBV28 to TRBJ1-2; D might be TRBD1 (6 bases). Germline V gene data show CDR1 as MDHEN and CDR2 as SYDVKM. Trimming removed 5 bases at V and 2 bases at J, with 9 bases between. The CDR3 loop spans 13 amino acids. CDR3 residues: CASSPQGNYGYTF. The CDR3, as DNA: TGTGCCAGCAGTCCACAGGGAAACTATGGCTACACCTTC.

The rearrangement joins TRBV19 to TRBJ2-2, with a tentative D call TRBD2 (6 bases). The germline gives CDR1 LNHDA, CDR2 SQIVND (reference sequence). The CDR3 is made up of 13 amino acids. V dropped 3 bases and J dropped 6 bases, with 8 bases sitting between them. The CDR3 DNA is TGTGCCAGTAGTATTCGGAGGGCCGGGGAGCTGTTTTTT. This codes for CASSIRRAGELFF.

The chain combines TRBV28 with TRBJ1-4; no clear D. CDR1 and CDR2 (germline): MDHEN, SYDVKM. The CDR3 contains 15 residues. With 7 bases removed from V and 7 bases from J, the gap between germline ends came to 19 bases. The CDR3: CASNLRTAGREKLFF. CDR3 DNA: TGTGCCAGCAACTTACGGACTGCCGGGCGTGAAAAACTGTTTTTT.

The chain uses TRBV3-1 (or the pseudogene TRBV3-2) and TRBJ1-1; no clear D gene. Trimming removed 1 base at V and 0 bases at J, with 9 bases between. The CDR3 has 15 amino acids. CDR1 and CDR2 (germline): LGHDT, YNNKEL (reference sequence). CDR3 region: CASSQGHHMNTEAFF. The CDR3 nucleotides read TGTGCCAGCAGCCAAGGGCACCACATGAACACTGAAGCTTTCTTT.

The chain uses TRBV28 and TRBJ2-2, with 9 bases lining up with TRBD1. V shed 5 bases and J 3 bases; nucleotides not matched to a gene: 7. Germline CDR1 and CDR2: MDHEN and SYDVKM. This CDR3 contains 16 residues. The CDR3, as DNA: TGTGCCAGCAGTCCCTACAGGGGGCAAGACACCGGGGAGCTGTTTTTT. Translated: CASSPYRGQDTGELFF.

This chain links TRBV28 with TRBJ1-1, with D uncertain. Trimming took 6 bases from V and 0 from J, leaving 11 bases between them. The CDR3 runs 14 residues. Germline V gene lookup returns CDR1 MDHEN and CDR2 SYDVKM. The DNA for the CDR3 is TGTGCCAGCAGCAACAGCCCATTGAACACTGAAGCTTTCTTT. Translation gives CASSNSPLNTEAFF.

This clone showed up just once. The rearrangement joins TRBV5-6 to TRBJ2-3, with TRBD2 matching 12 bases. Germline CDR1 reads SGHDT; CDR2 reads YYEEEE. The trim removed 4 bases at V and 6 bases at J, leaving 9 bases unmatched. The CDR3 covers 16 residues. The chain's CDR3 is CASSRELAGGPDTQYF. DNA of the CDR3: TGTGCCAGCAGCCGGGAACTAGCGGGAGGACCTGATACGCAGTATTTT.

The J gene is TRBJ1-2, the V gene TRBV6-5; TRBD1 is a possible D gene (6 bases). Trimming took off 8 bases at V and 0 bases at J, with 10 bases between the two ends. The length of the CDR3 is 13 residues. In germline, CDR1 is MNHEY, CDR2 SVGAGI. The CDR3 sequence is CASWTVANYGYTF. CDR3 nucleotide sequence: TGTGCCAGCTGGACAGTCGCTAACTATGGCTACACCTTC.

The chain joins TRBV30 to TRBJ1-3, with D possibly being TRBD1 (6 bases). This CDR3 is 14 amino acids long. Germline CDR1 GTSNPN, CDR2 SVGIG (reference sequence). Trimming took off 0 bases at V and 0 bases at J, with 6 bases between the two ends. DNA for the CDR3: TGTGCCTGGAGTGTAGGGGGCTCTGGAAACACCATATATTTT. This codes for CAWSVGGSGNTIYF.

The chain recombines TRBV6-2 or TRBV6-3 with TRBJ1-2; possibly TRBD1 for D (6 bases). Germline V gives CDR1 MNHEY, CDR2 SVGEGT. Trimming pared 0 bases from V and 0 bases from J, leaving 14 bases between. The CDR3 is made up of 17 amino acids. CDR3 in DNA: TGTGCCAGCAGTTACTCACAAAGGGACACCTCTAACTATGGCTACACCTTC. It encodes CASSYSQRDTSNYGYTF.